Below, 10 T cell receptor beta chains from the same sample are listed, as sequenced in a study of blood T cell repertoires in COVID-19. The table came from immunoSEQ multiplex PCR; TCRdb's copy has only in-frame clones and leaves some out. The sample gives some 220,000 clones, 85% to 90% of which show up once; under 3.5% is in the top ten. Sequencing was performed on PBMCs or T cells enriched from blood (not recorded which). The receptors come from a woman under 30 in a cohort exposed to, infected with or recovered from COVID-19 (not recorded which).

The V gene is TRBV6-5, the J gene TRBJ2-7, with TRBD2 as a possible D gene (6 bases). The ends were cut back, 2 bases at V and 4 bases at J, with 15 bases in the middle. Germline V gives CDR1 MNHEY, CDR2 SVGAGI. The CDR3 covers 15 residues. Here the CDR3 reads CASSYGGFVWYEQYF. In DNA form, the CDR3 reads TGTGCCAGCAGTTACGGAGGGTTCGTTTGGTACGAGCAGTACTTC.

The DNA of the CDR3 is TGTGCCAGCAGACCTCATCGGGACTTTCCCAATGAGCAGTTCTTC. This codes for CASRPHRDFPNEQFF. The chain has TRBV6-2 or TRBV6-3 and TRBJ2-1; a possible D gene is TRBD2 (6 bases). V was shortened by 6 bases and J by 6 bases, with 18 bases between the two germline ends. The germline gives CDR1 MNHEY, CDR2 SVGEGT. This CDR3 contains 15 residues.

This clone was counted a few times. The chain employs TRBV3-1 (or the pseudogene TRBV3-2) and TRBJ2-7; weak D call: TRBD1 (5 bases). The CDR3 has 13 amino acids. V lost 5 bases, J lost 4 bases, and 12 bases lay in between. Germline assignment: CDR1 LGHDT and CDR2 YNNKEL (reference sequence). In nucleotides, the CDR3 is TGTGCCAGCAGCGCACAGGCACCTTACGAGCAGTACTTC. Protein sequence: CASSAQAPYEQYF.

CDR3 coding DNA: TGCGCCAGCAGCCCCCTCTCATTTAGCTCCTACGAGCAGTACTTC. This sequence encodes CASSPLSFSSYEQYF. The chain recombines TRBV4-1 with TRBJ2-7; D gene ambiguous. V lost 4 bases to trimming and J lost 0 bases, with 13 bases between them. The germline gives CDR1 MGHRA, CDR2 YSYEKL. The CDR3 runs to 15 residues.

The rearrangement uses TRBV20-1 and TRBJ2-4; the D is unclear. Germline CDR1 reads DFQATT; CDR2 reads SNEGSKA (reference sequence). This CDR3 spans 11 amino acids. With 0 bases removed from V and 8 bases from J, the gap between germline ends came to 5 bases. CDR3 nucleotide sequence: TGCAGTGCTAGAGATCTTCACATTCAGTACTTC. Its translation is CSARDLHIQYF.

The V gene is TRBV2, the J gene TRBJ1-5; 8 bases are a match to TRBD1. Germline V CDR1 and CDR2: SNHLY, FYNNEI. J was trimmed by 7 bases and V by 5 bases; bases with no gene match: 10. The CDR3 totals 15 residues. The CDR3 loop is CASSRGQAPRQPQHF. The CDR3 DNA reads TGTGCCAGCAGTCGGGGACAGGCGCCGAGGCAGCCCCAGCATTTT.

CDR3 sequence: CASSHWGGNEQFF. In DNA form, the CDR3 reads TGTGCCAGCAGTCATTGGGGGGGCAATGAGCAGTTCTTC. J is TRBJ2-1 and V is TRBV2; 7 positions agree with TRBD2. Germline V gives CDR1 SNHLY, CDR2 FYNNEI. This CDR3 is built from 13 residues. J was trimmed by 6 bases and V by 5 bases; bases with no gene match: 4.

The chain has TRBV28 and TRBJ2-3; TRBD2 might be the D (5 bases). Deletions cut 9 bases from V and 5 bases from J, with 15 bases between. Germline loops: CDR1 MDHEN, CDR2 SYDVKM. The CDR3 is 13 residues long. Here the CDR3 reads CASLSGGKDTQYF. The CDR3 coding sequence is TGTGCCAGTTTAAGCGGAGGTAAAGATACGCAGTATTTT.

J is TRBJ2-4 and V is TRBV30, with D perhaps matching TRBD2 (6 bases). The CDR3 has 14 residues. Germline CDR1 reads GTSNPN; CDR2 reads SVGIG (reference sequence). V lost 0 bases to trimming and J lost 13 bases, with 19 bases between them. The CDR3 DNA is TGTGCCTGGAGTGTTGGCGGGGCGGTGTCTCGACAGTACTTC. Residues: CAWSVGGAVSRQYF.

The genes are TRBV19 and TRBJ2-2, with D hard to call. V was clipped by 5 bases and J by 0 bases, with 4 bases between them. Germline values: CDR1 LNHDA, CDR2 SQIVND (reference sequence). The CDR3 totals 13 residues. DNA of the CDR3: TGTGCCAGTAGTGACACGAACACCGGGGAGCTGTTTTTT. Protein sequence: CASSDTNTGELFF.